This T cell receptor (beta chain) was identified in a study of cytomegalovirus exposure and HLA in healthy donors. Overall study results and limits: In a later analysis, HLA-C alleles had the fewest associated TCRs, DRB1 alleles the most. Reportedly, a later analysis found an Asian-associated ancestry cluster had fewer N-insertions than the roughly 670-donor mean.

The CDR3 loop spans 16 amino acids. J lost 1 base, V lost 5 bases, and 3 bases had no gene match. Germline CDR1 is WNHNN and CDR2 is SYGVQD (reference sequence). The primer mix had 60 Vbeta and 13 Jbeta primers. The assay was immunoSEQ multiplex PCR, and TCRdb's table has in-frame clones only and misses some. The data show about 73,000 clones, roughly 70% seen once. Comments on this clone: Its specificity is unknown.

The sequencing input was PBMCs. This chain links TRBV10-1 with TRBJ2-2; 11 positions match TRBD2. This receptor was obtained from a man in his 70s in good health and CMV-seronegative. The CDR3: CASSQGTSGNTGELFF. The CDR3 DNA reads TGCGCCAGCAGTCAAGGGACTAGCGGGAACACCGGGGAGCTGTTTTTT.